Shown below are 30 T cell receptor beta chains from a single sample sequenced in a study of Ad26.COV2.S vaccination and SARS-CoV-2 variants. This sample's treatment: 19 received Ad26.COV2.S at low or high dose, single or two shots; 5 received placebo; per-sample allocation not given. It was on day 63 after the first vaccine or placebo injection that samples were taken. Using immunoSEQ multiplex PCR, the repertoire was profiled, and TCRdb retains in-frame clones only, with some absent. The sample contains 400,000 to 500,000 clones, nearly 90% of which appear only once. The sequencing used peripheral blood, collected in a trial of Ad26.COV2.S vaccine versus placebo. These receptors all stem from a person aged 18 to 65 who received the Ad26.COV2.S COVID-19 vaccine or a placebo.

This chain joins TRBV29-1 and TRBJ2-7; D ambiguous. There are 11 residues in the CDR3. Trimming took off 6 bases at V and 4 bases at J, with 10 bases between the two ends. Germline V gene sequence: CDR1 SQVTM, CDR2 ANQGSEA. In DNA form, the CDR3 reads TGCAGCGTCGGAGATGGATACGAGCAGTACGTC. It translates to CSVGDGYEQYV.

In nucleotides, the CDR3 is TGTGCCAGCAGCCGGCGGGGATCGGTAACTAATGAAAAACTGTTTTTT. Its protein product is CASSRRGSVTNEKLFF. The rearrangement joins TRBV11-2 to TRBJ1-4; D gene unclear. Trimming took 5 bases from V and 1 from J, leaving 14 bases between them. The CDR3 consists of 16 residues. Germline lookup yields CDR1 SGHAT and CDR2 FQNNGV.

The chain is built from TRBV20-1 and TRBJ2-4; no reliable D call. The V and J ends lost 0 bases and 9 bases respectively, with 6 bases between them. This CDR3 comprises 11 residues. Germline assignment: CDR1 DFQATT and CDR2 SNEGSKA (reference sequence). The CDR3 coding sequence is TGCAGTGCTAGAGATTGGGGCATTCAGTACTTC. Translating gives CSARDWGIQYF.

The gene calls are TRBV5-1 and TRBJ1-1, with D uncertain. Per germline, CDR1 SGHRS and CDR2 YFSETQ. CDR3 length equals 14 residues. Trimming cost V 4 bases and J 4 bases, with 14 bases left between them. The CDR3 region is CASSPANRGTEAFF. CDR3 DNA: TGCGCCAGCAGCCCCGCCAATAGAGGCACTGAAGCTTTCTTT. Drawing the rest from reference TRBV5-1 and TRBJ1-1, the complete variable domain is KAGVTQTPRYLIKTRGQQVTLSCSPISGHRSVSWYQQTPGQGLQFLFEYFSETQRNKGNFPGRFSGRQFSNSRSEMNVSTLELGDSALYLCASSPANRGTEAFFGQGTRLTVV.

The V and J genes are TRBV11-2 and TRBJ1-1, with no clear D. This CDR3 contains 15 residues. Germline CDR1 is SGHAT and CDR2 is FQNNGV. With 0 bases removed from V and 3 bases from J, the gap between germline ends came to 11 bases. The CDR3 is CASSLDSGTDTEAFF. As DNA, the CDR3 is TGTGCCAGCAGCTTAGATAGCGGCACGGACACTGAAGCTTTCTTT.

The chain employs TRBV29-1 and TRBJ1-4; the D gene is possibly TRBD1 (6 bases). The CDR3 is made up of 15 amino acids. The V gene's germline CDR1 is SQVTM and CDR2 ANQGSEA. V lost 4 bases and J lost 3, with 15 bases in between. CDR3 in amino acids: CSVGRTAAANEKLFF. The CDR3 nucleotides read TGCAGCGTTGGTCGGACAGCGGCCGCTAATGAAAAACTGTTTTTT.

The chain employs TRBV12-3 or TRBV12-4 and TRBJ1-1; TRBD1 agrees at 7 bases. The CDR3 loop spans 13 amino acids. The trim removed 7 bases at V and 4 bases at J, leaving 6 bases unmatched. The CDR3 bases are TGTGCCAGCAATCAGGGGGTGGGCACTGAAGCTTTCTTT. This encodes CASNQGVGTEAFF.

This clone was seen only a few times. This rearrangement joins TRBV6-2 or TRBV6-3 to TRBJ1-4; D is uncertain. Germline V gene sequence: CDR1 MNHEY, CDR2 SVGEGT. The CDR3 is 11 residues long. Trimming took off 5 bases at V and 6 bases at J, with 4 bases between the two ends. The CDR3 DNA sequence: TGTGCCAGCAGTGACGATGAAAAACTGTTTTTT. It translates to CASSDDEKLFF.

The genes are TRBV11-2 and TRBJ1-2; 10 bases align to TRBD1. Trimming removed 4 bases from V and 8 bases from J; junction bases left unmatched: 10. The CDR3 runs 15 residues. The V gene's germline CDR1 is SGHAT and CDR2 FQNNGV. CDR3 residues: CASSSYGQGVEGYTF. DNA for the CDR3: TGTGCCAGCAGCTCCTACGGACAGGGGGTTGAGGGCTACACCTTC. The whole variable domain, remainder taken from reference TRBV11-2 and TRBJ1-2, is EAGVAQSPRYKIIEKRQSVAFWCNPISGHATLYWYQQILGQGPKLLIQFQNNGVVDDSQLPKDRFSAERLKGVDSTLKIQPAKLEDSAVYLCASSSYGQGVEGYTFGSGTRLTVV.

This clone was recorded many times. The genes are TRBV7-2 and TRBJ2-3; 9 bases line up with TRBD2. The CDR3 has 18 amino acids. Looked up from germline, CDR1 is SGHTA and CDR2 is FQGNSA. The V segment lost 5 bases and the J segment 4 bases; nucleotides outside the gene matches: 16. Here the CDR3 DNA reads TGTGCCAGCAGCCCGAGCGGGGGGCCTCCCCGGGAGGCAGATACGCAGTATTTT. Protein: CASSPSGGPPREADTQYF.

The J gene is TRBJ1-1, the V gene TRBV4-3; a possible D gene is TRBD1 (6 bases). The V end lost 0 bases, the J end lost 3 bases, and 20 bases lay between the germline ends. This CDR3 has 18 amino acids. Germline-derived CDR1 and CDR2 are LGHNA and YSLEER. The CDR3 region is CASSQDSFAGRGDTEAFF. For the CDR3, the DNA is TGCGCCAGCAGCCAAGATAGTTTTGCCGGCAGGGGTGACACTGAAGCTTTCTTT.

The CDR3 DNA reads as TGCGCCAGCAGCCCCACTGCTGCTAGCGGGGGTGCGAACACCGGGGAGCTGTTTTTT. Its protein product is CASSPTAASGGANTGELFF. The gene calls are TRBV4-3 and TRBJ2-2, with 10 bases that match TRBD2. This CDR3 has 19 residues. CDR1 is LGHNA, CDR2 YSLEER, per germline. The junction had 11 bases not matched to a gene; V was cut back by 4 bases and J by 0 bases.

The chain is built from TRBV27 and TRBJ2-7, with 8 bases lining up with TRBD2. The germline CDR1 and CDR2 sequences are MNHEY and SMNVEV (reference sequence). The CDR3 extends over 14 amino acids. The V gene end was trimmed by 2 bases and the J gene end by 0 bases; junction bases not matched to a gene: 0. The CDR3 coding sequence is TGTGCCAGCAGTTTAAGCGGGAGCTCCTACGAGCAGTACTTC. Translation: CASSLSGSSYEQYF.

V is TRBV21-1 and J is TRBJ2-7; the D segment call TRBD2 is taken from the table without a DNA check. TRBV21-1 is classified as a pseudogene. The length of the CDR3 is 21 residues. In DNA form, the CDR3 reads TGTGCCAGCAGCAAAGAGAATGAGGGTGGAGCGGGAGCGGGCCCAGACTACGAGCAGTACGTC. Translation: CASSKENEGGAGAGPDYEQYV.

This chain joins TRBV20-1 and TRBJ2-5, with D hard to call. The germline V and J ends were trimmed by 5 bases and 4 bases, with 8 bases remaining between them. CDR3 size: 11 residues. The germline V gene has CDR1 DFQATT and CDR2 SNEGSKA (reference sequence). CDR3 residues: CSAEIGETQYF. DNA of the CDR3: TGCAGTGCTGAGATCGGAGAGACCCAGTACTTC.

In nucleotides, the CDR3 is TGTGCCAGCAGCCTACAGGCGAGCTCCTATAATTCACCCCTCCACTTT. This gives the protein CASSLQASSYNSPLHF. The chain joins TRBV13 to TRBJ1-6; TRBD1 might be the D (5 bases). V dropped 5 bases and J dropped 0 bases, with 11 bases sitting between them. This CDR3 is built from 16 residues. The germline V gene has CDR1 PRHDT and CDR2 FYEKMQ (reference sequence). Full variable domain (rest looked up from reference TRBV13 and TRBJ1-6): AAGVIQSPRHLIKEKRETATLKCYPIPRHDTVYWYQQGPGQDPQFLISFYEKMQSDKGSIPDRFSAQQFSDYHSELNMSSLELGDSALYFCASSLQASSYNSPLHFGNGTRLTVT.

This rearrangement joins TRBV4-1 to TRBJ2-2; no firm D call. Looked up from germline, CDR1 is MGHRA and CDR2 is YSYEKL. The CDR3 is made up of 15 amino acids. Trimming took 2 bases from V and 4 from J, leaving 11 bases between them. The CDR3 coding sequence is TGCGCCAGCAGCCAAACCCTATCGGGCACCGGGGAGCTGTTTTTT. Its translation is CASSQTLSGTGELFF.

This sequence joins TRBV5-8 and TRBJ1-4; D uncertain. Germline V gives CDR1 SGHTS, CDR2 YDEGEE. The germline V and J ends were trimmed by 3 bases and 7 bases, with 16 bases remaining between them. The CDR3 consists of 15 residues. Here the CDR3 reads CASSSYKGMGEKLFF. For the CDR3, the DNA is TGTGCCAGCAGCTCCTACAAGGGTATGGGTGAAAAACTGTTTTTT.

The rearrangement uses TRBV19 and TRBJ1-1; tentatively, D is TRBD1 (5 bases). CDR1 is LNHDA and CDR2 is SQIVND in the germline V gene (reference sequence). V lost 4 bases and J lost 4, with 16 bases in between. The CDR3 covers 15 residues. The CDR3 is CASSRGMGGATEAFF. The CDR3, as DNA: TGTGCCAGTAGTAGGGGCATGGGAGGGGCCACTGAAGCTTTCTTT.

The rearrangement links TRBV5-1 to TRBJ2-3; D might be TRBD1 (6 bases). V was clipped by 4 bases and J by 3 bases, with 18 bases between them. Looked up from germline, CDR1 is SGHRS and CDR2 is YFSETQ. The CDR3 contains 16 residues. The CDR3 region is CASSRTAPIGTDTQYF. CDR3 coding DNA: TGCGCCAGCAGCAGGACAGCGCCCATAGGAACAGATACGCAGTATTTT.

V and J are TRBV4-3 and TRBJ2-2; TRBD2 agrees at 7 bases. The CDR3 consists of 15 residues. Germline CDR1 is LGHNA and CDR2 is YSLEER. The J segment lost 4 bases and the V segment lost 3 bases, leaving 5 bases of the junction unmatched. CDR3 amino acids: CASSQRGGGTGELFF. The DNA of the CDR3 is TGCGCCAGCAGCCAGAGGGGCGGGGGCACCGGGGAGCTGTTTTTT.

This sequence joins TRBV4-3 and TRBJ2-1; D may correspond to TRBD1 or TRBD2 (5 bases each). CDR3 length: 12 amino acids. Germline CDR1 is LGHNA and CDR2 is YSLEER. Trimming pared 4 bases from V and 5 bases from J, leaving 6 bases between. The chain's CDR3 is CASSLGHNEQFF. CDR3 DNA sequence: TGCGCCAGCAGCCTGGGACACAATGAGCAGTTCTTC.

This chain connects TRBV4-2 to TRBJ2-5; TRBD2 matches at 7 bases. V lost 3 bases, J lost 5 bases, and 6 bases stayed unmatched. Germline-derived CDR1 and CDR2 are LGHNA and YNFKEQ. The length of the CDR3 is 14 residues. CDR3 sequence reads: CASSQLADGETQYF. The CDR3 coding sequence is TGTGCCAGCAGCCAGCTAGCGGATGGGGAGACCCAGTACTTC.

This clone was detected once. This chain joins TRBV10-3 and TRBJ2-3; 14 bases agree with TRBD2. CDR3 length: 16 amino acids. Germline V gene sequence: CDR1 ENHRY, CDR2 SYGVKD. The trim removed 11 bases at V and 5 bases at J, leaving 12 bases unmatched. The CDR3 DNA reads TGTGCCTCCCACTTCGGCGGGACTAGCGGGGGAGATACGCAGTATTTT. This sequence encodes CASHFGGTSGGDTQYF.

CDR3 nucleotide sequence: TGTGCCAGCAGTTTCTTTCCCCCAGCCGACGGGGAGCTGTTTTTT. Encoded protein: CASSFFPPADGELFF. The V and J genes are TRBV27 and TRBJ2-2, with no clear D. CDR3 length equals 15 residues. Germline loops: CDR1 MNHEY, CDR2 SMNVEV (reference sequence). V was cut by 3 bases and J by 7 bases, with 15 bases left in between.

The chain uses TRBV5-4 and TRBJ2-7; unclear D gene. The CDR3 is 13 amino acids. Germline V gene lookup returns CDR1 SGHNT and CDR2 YYREEE (reference sequence). V lost 0 bases to trimming and J lost 5 bases, with 9 bases between them. This CDR3 reads CASSLDPSDEQYV. The DNA of the CDR3 is TGTGCCAGCAGCTTGGATCCGTCGGACGAGCAGTACGTC.

The chain couples TRBV4-3 to TRBJ1-1; D call uncertain. CDR1 is LGHNA and CDR2 is YSLEER in the germline V gene. The CDR3 spans 15 residues. V dropped 0 bases and J dropped 2 bases, with 10 bases sitting between them. The CDR3 is CASSQEASQNTEAFF. The CDR3 region has the DNA TGCGCCAGCAGCCAAGAAGCGAGCCAAAACACTGAAGCTTTCTTT.

This clone was observed once. This sequence joins TRBV19 and TRBJ2-1, with TRBD2 identical over 10 bases. The germline gives CDR1 LNHDA, CDR2 SQIVND (reference sequence). There are 15 residues in the CDR3. V was clipped by 2 bases and J by 9 bases; unmatched bases: 7. The CDR3 DNA sequence: TGTGCCAGTAGTATAAAGGGAGCGGGGGGGCGTGAGCAGTTCTTC. Its protein is CASSIKGAGGREQFF. The full variable domain, in which reference TRBV19 and TRBJ2-1 provide the parts outside the CDR3, is DGGITQSPKYLFRKEGQNVTLSCEQNLNHDAMYWYRQDPGQGLRLIYYSQIVNDFQKGDIAEGYSVSREKKESFPLTVTSAQKNPTAFYLCASSIKGAGGREQFFGPGTRLTVL.

The chain joins TRBV5-1 to TRBJ1-2; TRBD1 agrees at 7 bases. The CDR3 loop spans 13 amino acids. CDR1 and CDR2 from the germline V gene are SGHRS and YFSETQ. Losses at the gene ends were 3 bases for V and 2 bases for J; bases not matched to a gene: 1. The CDR3 region is CASSSGQNYGYTF. CDR3 sequence (DNA): TGCGCCAGCAGCTCGGGACAGAACTATGGCTACACCTTC.

The chain employs TRBV11-2 and TRBJ1-1, with a weak D call TRBD1 (6 bases). Germline V gene sequence: CDR1 SGHAT, CDR2 FQNNGV. The CDR3 spans 14 residues. V lost 5 bases and J 6 bases, leaving 16 bases between the germline ends. The CDR3 is CASSNTRGRAEAFF. Written as DNA, the CDR3 is TGTGCCAGCAGCAACACCAGGGGTAGGGCTGAAGCTTTCTTT.